This T cell receptor beta chain was sequenced during a study of early T cells in non-severe SARS-CoV-2 infection. Study background: The input, bulk RNA from unsorted whole blood, was sequenced, and chains were unpaired.

Trimming removed 6 bases at V and 4 bases at J, with 12 bases between. The CDR3 extends over 13 amino acids. Germline CDR1 is MGHDK and CDR2 is SYGVNS. TCRdb re-analysed the 5' RACE reads in MiXCR, keeping a single row per CDR3 protein. The table includes around 60,000 distinct CDR3 sequences, approximately 12% detected once. This clonotype came up many times. The chain uses TRBV25-1 and TRBJ1-1, with D possibly matching TRBD1 (5 bases). The sample comprised whole blood. The TCR originated in an adult who was a healthcare worker with PCR-confirmed SARS-CoV-2 infection or an uninfected control (not recorded which). Here the CDR3 reads CASRAGGVTEAFF. Written as DNA, the CDR3 is TGTGCCAGCAGAGCCGGAGGGGTCACTGAAGCTTTCTTT.